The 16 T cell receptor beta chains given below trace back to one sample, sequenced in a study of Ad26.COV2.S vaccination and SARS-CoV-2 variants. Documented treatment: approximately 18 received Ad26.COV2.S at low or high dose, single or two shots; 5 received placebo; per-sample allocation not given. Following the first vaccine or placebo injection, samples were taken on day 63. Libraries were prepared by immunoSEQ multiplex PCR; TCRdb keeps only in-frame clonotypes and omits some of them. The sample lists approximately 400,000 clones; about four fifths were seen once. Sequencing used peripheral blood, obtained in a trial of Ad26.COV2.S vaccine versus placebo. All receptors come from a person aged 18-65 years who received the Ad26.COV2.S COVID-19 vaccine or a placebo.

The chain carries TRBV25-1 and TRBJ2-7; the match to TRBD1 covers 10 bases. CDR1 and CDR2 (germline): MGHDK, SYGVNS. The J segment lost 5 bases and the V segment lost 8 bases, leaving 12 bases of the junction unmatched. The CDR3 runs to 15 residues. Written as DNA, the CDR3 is TGTGCCAGCTCCCCGTCGGGACAGGGGACGCACGAGCAGTACTTC. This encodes CASSPSGQGTHEQYF.

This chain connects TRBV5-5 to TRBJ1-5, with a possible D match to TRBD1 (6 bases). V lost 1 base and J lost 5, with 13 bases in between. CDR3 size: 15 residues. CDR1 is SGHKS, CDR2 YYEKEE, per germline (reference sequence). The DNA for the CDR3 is TGTGCCAGCAGCTTGTATCCCCAGGGGTATCAGCCCCAGCATTTT. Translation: CASSLYPQGYQPQHF.

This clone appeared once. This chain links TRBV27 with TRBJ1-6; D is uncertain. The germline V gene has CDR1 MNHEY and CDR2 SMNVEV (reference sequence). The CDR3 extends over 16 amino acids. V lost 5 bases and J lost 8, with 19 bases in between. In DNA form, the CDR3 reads TGTGCCAGCAGTCCCCGGGGAGCGGTCGTGTATTCACCCCTCCACTTT. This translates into CASSPRGAVVYSPLHF.

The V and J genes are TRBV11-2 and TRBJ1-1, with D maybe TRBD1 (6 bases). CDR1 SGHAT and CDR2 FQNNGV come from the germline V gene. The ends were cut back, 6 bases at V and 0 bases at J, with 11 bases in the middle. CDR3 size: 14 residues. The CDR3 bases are TGTGCCAGCAGTTGGGACATACTGAACACTGAAGCTTTCTTT. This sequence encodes CASSWDILNTEAFF.

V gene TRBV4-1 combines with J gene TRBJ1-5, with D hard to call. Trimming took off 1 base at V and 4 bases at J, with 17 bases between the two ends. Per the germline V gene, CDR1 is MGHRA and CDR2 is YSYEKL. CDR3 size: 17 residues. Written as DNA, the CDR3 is TGCGCCAGCAGCCAAGGTTTTGTGGGAGGGAGGAATCAGCCCCAGCATTTT. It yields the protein CASSQGFVGGRNQPQHF.

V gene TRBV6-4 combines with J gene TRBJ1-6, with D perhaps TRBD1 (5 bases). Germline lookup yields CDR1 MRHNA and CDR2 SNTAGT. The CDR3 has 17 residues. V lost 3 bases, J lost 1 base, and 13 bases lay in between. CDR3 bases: TGTGCCAGCAGTGAGCGGGGGAGGATTTCCTATAATTCACCCCTCCACTTT. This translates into CASSERGRISYNSPLHF.

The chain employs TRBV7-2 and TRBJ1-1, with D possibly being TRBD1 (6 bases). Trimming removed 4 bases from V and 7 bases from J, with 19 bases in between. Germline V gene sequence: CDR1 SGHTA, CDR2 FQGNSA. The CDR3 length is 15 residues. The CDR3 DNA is TGTGCCAGCAGCTATGCCCTGGACAGACCCCTTGAAGCTTTCTTT. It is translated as CASSYALDRPLEAFF. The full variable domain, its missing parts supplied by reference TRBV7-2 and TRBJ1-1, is GAGVSQSPSNKVTEKGKDVELRCDPISGHTALYWYRQSLGQGLEFLIYFQGNSAPDKSGLPSDRFSAERTGGSVSTLTIQRTQQEDSAVYLCASSYALDRPLEAFFGQGTRLTVV.

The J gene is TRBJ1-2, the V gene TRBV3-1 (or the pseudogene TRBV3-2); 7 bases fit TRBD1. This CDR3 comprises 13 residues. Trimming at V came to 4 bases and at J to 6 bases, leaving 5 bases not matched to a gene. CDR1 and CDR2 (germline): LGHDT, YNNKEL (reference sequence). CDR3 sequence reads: CASSRMTGNGYTF. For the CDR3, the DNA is TGTGCCAGCAGCCGGATGACAGGGAATGGCTACACCTTC.

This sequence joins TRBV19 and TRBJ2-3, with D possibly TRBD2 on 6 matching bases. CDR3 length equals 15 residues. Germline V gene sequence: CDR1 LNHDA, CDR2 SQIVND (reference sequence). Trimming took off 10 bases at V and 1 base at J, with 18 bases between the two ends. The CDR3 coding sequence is TGTGCCATAAGTAGCGGAGTCCTGGGCACAGATACGCAGTATTTT. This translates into CAISSGVLGTDTQYF.

The CDR3 region is CASSFNPNIQYF. The CDR3 DNA follows: TGTGCCAGCAGTTTCAATCCCAACATTCAGTACTTC. The chain carries TRBV12-3 or TRBV12-4 and TRBJ2-4; D call uncertain. The ends were cut back, 3 bases at V and 7 bases at J, with 7 bases in the middle. The CDR3 is 12 residues long.

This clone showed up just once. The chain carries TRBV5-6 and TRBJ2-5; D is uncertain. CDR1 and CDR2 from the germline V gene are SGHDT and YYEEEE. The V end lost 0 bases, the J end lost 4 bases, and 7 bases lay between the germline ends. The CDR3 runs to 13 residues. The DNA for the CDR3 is TGTGCCAGCAGCTTGGGCTTCTTAGAGACCCAGTACTTC. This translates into CASSLGFLETQYF.

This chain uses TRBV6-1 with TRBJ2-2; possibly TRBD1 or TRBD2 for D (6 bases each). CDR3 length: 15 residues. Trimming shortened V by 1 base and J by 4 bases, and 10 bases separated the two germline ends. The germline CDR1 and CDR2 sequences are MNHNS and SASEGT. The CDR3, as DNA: TGTGCCAGCAGTGAAGGGGGGGCAGTCACCGGGGAGCTGTTTTTT. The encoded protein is CASSEGGAVTGELFF.

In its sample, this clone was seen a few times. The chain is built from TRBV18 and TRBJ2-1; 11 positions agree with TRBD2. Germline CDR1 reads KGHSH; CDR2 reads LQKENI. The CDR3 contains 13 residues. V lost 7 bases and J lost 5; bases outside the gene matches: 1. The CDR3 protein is CASLGLADNEQFF. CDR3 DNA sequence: TGTGCCAGCTTGGGACTAGCGGACAATGAGCAGTTCTTC. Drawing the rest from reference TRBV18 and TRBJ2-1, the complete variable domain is NAGVMQNPRHLVRRRGQEARLRCSPMKGHSHVYWYRQLPEEGLKFMVYLQKENIIDESGMPKERFSAEFPKEGPSILRIQQVVRGDSAAYFCASLGLADNEQFFGPGTRLTVL.

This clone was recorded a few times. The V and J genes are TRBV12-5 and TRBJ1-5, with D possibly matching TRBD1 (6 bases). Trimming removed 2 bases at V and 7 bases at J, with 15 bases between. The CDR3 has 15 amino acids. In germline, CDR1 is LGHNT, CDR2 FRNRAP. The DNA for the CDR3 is TGTGCTAGTGGTTTGTGGCAGGGGATCAGCCAGCCCCAGCATTTT. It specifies CASGLWQGISQPQHF.

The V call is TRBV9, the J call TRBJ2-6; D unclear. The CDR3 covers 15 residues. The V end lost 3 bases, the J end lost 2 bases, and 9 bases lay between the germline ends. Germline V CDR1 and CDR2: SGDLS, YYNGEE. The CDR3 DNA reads TGTGCCAGCAGCGCCCCAGTAGCTGGGGCCAACGTCCTGACTTTC. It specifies CASSAPVAGANVLTF.

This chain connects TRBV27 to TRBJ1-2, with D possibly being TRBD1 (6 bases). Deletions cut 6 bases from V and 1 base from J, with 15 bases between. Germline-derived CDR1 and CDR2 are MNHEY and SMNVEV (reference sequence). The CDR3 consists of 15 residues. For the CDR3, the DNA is TGTGCCAGCAGCCTCAAACCGGACAGTAACTATGGCTACACCTTC. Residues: CASSLKPDSNYGYTF.